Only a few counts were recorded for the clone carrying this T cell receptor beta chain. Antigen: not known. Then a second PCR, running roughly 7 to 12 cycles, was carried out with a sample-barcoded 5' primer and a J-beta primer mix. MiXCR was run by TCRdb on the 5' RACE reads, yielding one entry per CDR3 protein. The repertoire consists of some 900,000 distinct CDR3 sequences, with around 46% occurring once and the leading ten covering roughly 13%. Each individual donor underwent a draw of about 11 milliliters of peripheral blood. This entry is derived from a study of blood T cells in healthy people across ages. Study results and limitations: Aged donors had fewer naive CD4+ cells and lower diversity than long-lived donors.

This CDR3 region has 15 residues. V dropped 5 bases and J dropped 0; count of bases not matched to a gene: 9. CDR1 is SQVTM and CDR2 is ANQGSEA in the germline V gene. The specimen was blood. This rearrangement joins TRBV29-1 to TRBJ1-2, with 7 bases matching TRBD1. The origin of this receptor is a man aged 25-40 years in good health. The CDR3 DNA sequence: TGCAGCGTTCTGAGTCCGACAGGGACTAACTATGGCTACACCTTC. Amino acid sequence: CSVLSPTGTNYGYTF.